The 32 T cell receptor beta chains listed next were all sequenced from one sample in a study of blood T cell repertoires in COVID-19 (dated by TCRdb to the early 2020s). The library was built by means of the immunoSEQ multiplex PCR assay. Here the immuneACCESS table is served through TCRdb, limited to in-frame sequences with V and J called. Missing clones are a known gap in these copies; in checked studies unresolved V genes cover under half, and the rest lacks a known reason. This sample is represented by 300,000 or so clones; about 89% of them were singletons. Approximately 1.5% of the sample lies in the top ten. The sequenced sample consisted of peripheral blood. Receptor source: a woman aged 35 to 49 who had recovered from COVID-19.

This chain links TRBV27 with TRBJ1-2; the match to TRBD1 covers 8 bases. Losses at the gene ends were 5 bases for V and 7 bases for J; bases not matched to a gene: 9. The CDR3 length is 14 residues. The germline V gene has CDR1 MNHEY and CDR2 SMNVEV (reference sequence). The CDR3 spells CASSPGQGIAGYTF. CDR3 DNA sequence: TGTGCCAGCAGTCCCGGACAGGGTATCGCTGGCTACACCTTC.

The chain links TRBV11-2 to TRBJ2-5; possibly TRBD2 for D (5 bases). The CDR3 is 15 residues long. V gave up 1 base and J gave up 5 bases, with 14 bases separating them. CDR1 and CDR2 (germline): SGHAT, FQNNGV. The DNA of the CDR3 is TGTGCCAGCAGCTTAGGCCGACGGGGATTCGAGACCCAGTACTTC. This encodes CASSLGRRGFETQYF.

V and J are TRBV27 and TRBJ1-2, with a weak D call TRBD1 (6 bases). CDR1 and CDR2 (germline): MNHEY, SMNVEV (reference sequence). There are 15 residues in the CDR3. V lost 5 bases and J lost 0, with 13 bases in between. CDR3 DNA: TGTGCCAGCAGTCTCGTGCAGGGGACTAACTATGGCTACACCTTC. Its translation: CASSLVQGTNYGYTF.

This clone was seen a handful of times. This chain joins TRBV6-5 and TRBJ1-4; D not resolved. Germline V gives CDR1 MNHEY, CDR2 SVGAGI. The CDR3 is 16 residues long. V dropped 2 bases and J dropped 0 bases, with 10 bases sitting between them. CDR3 amino acids: CASSYQQSTTNEKLFF. The CDR3 DNA reads as TGTGCCAGCAGTTACCAACAGTCAACAACTAATGAAAAACTGTTTTTT.

V gene TRBV6-6 combines with J gene TRBJ1-2; a weak D match, TRBD1 (5 bases). The germline CDR1 and CDR2 sequences are MNHNY and SVGAGI (reference sequence). CDR3 length equals 15 residues. Trimming removed 7 bases from V and 3 bases from J, with 18 bases in between. The DNA for the CDR3 is TGTGCCAGCACCGGACAAAGCAGGGCCGACTATGGCTACACCTTC. Its translation: CASTGQSRADYGYTF.

V gene TRBV9 combines with J gene TRBJ2-5; 12 bases line up with TRBD2. The CDR3 contains 16 residues. Trimming cost V 0 bases and J 5 bases; bases outside gene matches: 5. Germline loops: CDR1 SGDLS, CDR2 YYNGEE. The CDR3 DNA is TGTGCCAGCAGCGTAGCAGGGGGGACTAGCGGGGAGACCCAGTACTTC. This encodes CASSVAGGTSGETQYF.

The chain combines TRBV23-1 with TRBJ2-4; 9 positions agree with TRBD1. TRBV23-1 carries the ORF label, with uncertain function. The CDR3 has 17 residues. The J segment lost 9 bases and the V segment lost 0 bases, leaving 12 bases of the junction unmatched. CDR3 DNA sequence: TGCGCCAGCAGTCAATCGGAACGGGACAGGGAAGAGGGCATTCAGTACTTC. It codes for CASSQSERDREEGIQYF.

The CDR3, as DNA: TGTGCCAGCAGCCAGTGGACAGGGGGGGCAGATACGCAGTATTTT. Residues: CASSQWTGGADTQYF. This rearrangement joins TRBV5-4 to TRBJ2-3; the match to TRBD1 covers 10 bases. CDR3 length: 15 residues. The V gene end was trimmed by 4 bases and the J gene end by 4 bases; junction bases not matched to a gene: 6. In germline, CDR1 is SGHNT, CDR2 YYREEE (reference sequence).

V usage is TRBV19 and J usage is TRBJ1-1; D remains ambiguous. Germline V gives CDR1 LNHDA, CDR2 SQIVND (reference sequence). The V and J ends lost 4 bases and 10 bases respectively, with 13 bases between them. The CDR3 totals 12 residues. CDR3 coding DNA: TGTGCCAGTAGTACACCGGGATTTGGAGCTTTCTTT. Protein: CASSTPGFGAFF. Full variable domain (remainder filled in from reference TRBV19 and TRBJ1-1): DGGITQSPKYLFRKEGQNVTLSCEQNLNHDAMYWYRQDPGQGLRLIYYSQIVNDFQKGDIAEGYSVSREKKESFPLTVTSAQKNPTAFYLCASSTPGFGAFFGQGTRLTVV.

V is TRBV5-4 and J is TRBJ1-6; possibly TRBD1 for D (5 bases). CDR1 and CDR2 (germline): SGHNT, YYREEE (reference sequence). V was pared by 5 bases and J by 2 bases, with 14 bases between. This CDR3 comprises 16 residues. The CDR3 spells CASRSRGPTYNSPLHF. As DNA, the CDR3 is TGTGCCAGCAGATCAAGGGGTCCAACCTATAATTCACCCCTCCACTTT.

The chain combines TRBV7-2 with TRBJ2-7; 7 nucleotides line up with TRBD1. CDR1 and CDR2 (germline): SGHTA, FQGNSA. Losses at the gene ends were 4 bases for V and 7 bases for J; bases not matched to a gene: 7. The CDR3 is 13 amino acids. The CDR3 loop is CASSSGGIGEQYF. The CDR3 DNA reads TGTGCCAGCAGCTCAGGGGGAATAGGGGAGCAGTACTTC.

The chain combines TRBV11-2 with TRBJ1-3, with D maybe TRBD1 (5 bases). The germline gives CDR1 SGHAT, CDR2 FQNNGV. The CDR3 sequence is 16 residues long. V was shortened by 0 bases and J by 4 bases, with 13 bases between the two germline ends. The CDR3 protein is CASSLDGRVAGNTIYF. In nucleotides, the CDR3 is TGTGCCAGCAGCTTAGATGGCAGGGTAGCCGGAAACACCATATATTTT.

This clone was counted a single time. The chain employs TRBV6-5 and TRBJ1-1; D not resolved. Germline V gene lookup returns CDR1 MNHEY and CDR2 SVGAGI. V was trimmed by 2 bases and J by 4 bases, leaving 8 bases between them. This CDR3 has 13 residues. This CDR3 reads CASSYNRGTEAFF. The CDR3 DNA is TGTGCCAGCAGTTACAATCGGGGCACTGAAGCTTTCTTT.

The CDR3 nucleotides read TGTGCCAGCAGTATACGAGGTCCCCATGAGCAGTTCTTC. It codes for CASSIRGPHEQFF. This sequence joins TRBV12-3 or TRBV12-4 and TRBJ2-1; no reliable D call. CDR3 length: 13 residues. Deletions cut 5 bases from V and 8 bases from J, with 13 bases between.

This clone occurred once. CDR3 coding DNA: TGCGCCAGCAGCCTCTCAGGGGGACCAAATGAAAAACTGTTTTTT. This sequence encodes CASSLSGGPNEKLFF. This chain uses TRBV5-1 with TRBJ1-4; 7 bases line up with TRBD1. Germline loops: CDR1 SGHRS, CDR2 YFSETQ. The CDR3 has 15 residues. V lost 4 bases, J lost 5 bases, and 8 bases stayed unmatched.

CDR3 region: CASNQRGGEQYF. CDR3 DNA sequence: TGTGCCAGCAACCAAAGGGGGGGCGAGCAGTACTTC. The V gene is TRBV12-3 or TRBV12-4, the J gene TRBJ2-7; a possible D gene is TRBD2 (7 bases). CDR3 size: 12 residues. The V gene lost 7 bases and the J gene lost 6 bases, with 13 bases spanning the gap.

CDR3 DNA: TGTGCCAGCAGCTCCCGACAGGACACCGGGGAGCTGTTTTTT. Translated: CASSSRQDTGELFF. The chain is built from TRBV7-7 and TRBJ2-2, with a weak D call TRBD1 (6 bases). CDR1 and CDR2 (germline): SSHAT, FNYEAQ (reference sequence). The CDR3 totals 14 residues. V shed 4 bases and J shed 3 bases, with 9 bases lying between them. Using reference TRBV7-7 and TRBJ2-2 for the parts outside the CDR3, the full variable domain is GAGVSQSPRYKVTKRGQDVTLRCDPISSHATLYWYQQALGQGPEFLTYFNYEAQPDKSGLPSDRFSAERPEGSISTLTIQRTEQRDSAMYRCASSSRQDTGELFFGEGSRLTVL.

J is TRBJ2-7 and V is TRBV5-1, with D possibly being TRBD1 (8 bases). This CDR3 spans 16 amino acids. Trimming stripped 3 bases from V and 0 bases from J, with 16 bases between. The germline V gene encodes CDR1 SGHRS and CDR2 YFSETQ. CDR3 amino acids: CASSSKQGGSSYEQYF. CDR3 DNA: TGCGCCAGCAGCTCAAAACAGGGGGGGAGCTCCTACGAGCAGTACTTC.

This sequence joins TRBV27 and TRBJ2-1; TRBD2 agrees at 11 bases. The germline V gene encodes CDR1 MNHEY and CDR2 SMNVEV (reference sequence). The CDR3 is 14 amino acids. Trimming removed 10 bases from V and 15 bases from J; junction bases left unmatched: 17. The CDR3 DNA follows: TGTGCCACCTCTCCGGGACTAGCGGTAGGTCCCGCGTTCTTC. Translation gives CATSPGLAVGPAFF.

CDR3 amino acids: CASSPRVGGAETQYF. CDR3 coding DNA: TGCGCCAGCAGCCCAAGGGTAGGGGGCGCCGAGACCCAGTACTTC. The chain couples TRBV4-3 to TRBJ2-5; 7 bases are shared with TRBD1. The trim removed 4 bases at V and 5 bases at J, leaving 10 bases unmatched. The CDR3 has 15 amino acids. Germline V gives CDR1 LGHNA, CDR2 YSLEER.

The chain has TRBV14 and TRBJ2-7; the match to TRBD1 covers 7 bases. The CDR3 totals 16 residues. Looked up from germline, CDR1 is SGHDN and CDR2 is FVKESK. V trimming: 1 base; J trimming: 5 bases; junction bases outside the gene matches: 11. For the CDR3, the DNA is TGTGCCAGCAGCCAAGTACGCGAAGACAGGGTGAACGAGCAGTACTTC. This translates into CASSQVREDRVNEQYF.

The V and J genes are TRBV30 and TRBJ1-2; a weak D match, TRBD1 (6 bases). The CDR3 extends over 13 amino acids. Germline lookup yields CDR1 GTSNPN and CDR2 SVGIG (reference sequence). Trimming took off 2 bases at V and 2 bases at J, with 9 bases between the two ends. The DNA for the CDR3 is TGTGCCTGGAGTACAGGGTCCAACTATGGCTACACCTTC. Translation gives CAWSTGSNYGYTF.

This clone occurred once. The chain employs TRBV4-3 and TRBJ2-3; D perhaps matches TRBD2 (6 bases). Germline V gene data show CDR1 as LGHNA and CDR2 as YSLEER. The V and J ends lost 1 base and 0 bases respectively, with 11 bases between them. This CDR3 region has 16 residues. CDR3 loop: CASSQGLDWSTDTQYF. CDR3 nucleotides: TGCGCCAGCAGCCAAGGACTAGATTGGAGCACAGATACGCAGTATTTT.

The chain has TRBV5-1 and TRBJ1-2; 11 bases are a match to TRBD1. The junction had 5 bases not matched to a gene; V was cut back by 3 bases and J by 4 bases. Germline CDR1 and CDR2: SGHRS and YFSETQ. This CDR3 has 15 residues. CDR3 in amino acids: CASSSWTGGGYGYTF. The DNA of the CDR3 is TGCGCCAGCAGCTCCTGGACAGGGGGCGGCTATGGCTACACCTTC.

The J gene is TRBJ1-1, the V gene TRBV5-4, with 8 bases aligning to TRBD1. J lost 8 bases, V lost 2 bases, and 11 bases had no gene match. The germline V gene encodes CDR1 SGHNT and CDR2 YYREEE (reference sequence). The CDR3 consists of 15 residues. This chain's CDR3 is CASSFVQGVGGEAFF. CDR3 bases: TGTGCCAGCAGCTTCGTACAGGGGGTGGGTGGAGAAGCTTTCTTT.

The chain joins TRBV9 to TRBJ2-1; perhaps TRBD2 as D (5 bases). The CDR3 runs to 15 residues. The germline gives CDR1 SGDLS, CDR2 YYNGEE. Trimming took 1 base from V and 4 from J, leaving 12 bases between them. The CDR3 loop reads CASSVLGGSYNEQFF. In nucleotides, the CDR3 is TGTGCCAGCAGCGTATTAGGAGGCTCATACAATGAGCAGTTCTTC.

The chain combines TRBV7-2 with TRBJ1-6; weak D call: TRBD1 (5 bases). CDR3 length equals 17 residues. The germline V and J ends were trimmed by 4 bases and 1 base, with 14 bases remaining between them. CDR1 and CDR2 (germline): SGHTA, FQGNSA. CDR3 sequence reads: CASSSDRLRSYNSPLHF. DNA of the CDR3: TGTGCCAGCAGCTCAGACAGACTGAGGTCCTATAATTCACCCCTCCACTTT.

The rearrangement uses TRBV5-4 and TRBJ1-6; D might be TRBD1 (6 bases). The CDR3 totals 14 residues. Germline values: CDR1 SGHNT, CDR2 YYREEE (reference sequence). Trimming cost V 10 bases and J 4 bases, with 15 bases left between them. The CDR3 protein is CAGKSGTYNSPLHF. DNA for the CDR3: TGTGCCGGAAAATCCGGGACATATAATTCACCCCTCCACTTT.

The rearrangement joins TRBV10-3 to TRBJ1-1; D is ambiguous. V gave up 1 base and J gave up 1 base, with 7 bases separating them. CDR1 and CDR2 from the germline V gene are ENHRY and SYGVKD. There are 14 residues in the CDR3. CDR3 residues: CAISELEKNTEAFF. The CDR3 nucleotides are TGTGCCATCAGTGAGTTAGAGAAGAACACTGAAGCTTTCTTT.

This chain uses TRBV29-1 with TRBJ1-2; D call uncertain. CDR3 length: 13 residues. V gave up 4 bases and J gave up 1 base, with 10 bases separating them. Germline assignment: CDR1 SQVTM and CDR2 ANQGSEA. Here the CDR3 DNA reads TGCAGCGTTGGAAGGGAGTATAACTATGGCTACACCTTC. This encodes CSVGREYNYGYTF.

The V gene is TRBV6-5, the J gene TRBJ2-1; 8 positions match TRBD1. The CDR3 consists of 15 residues. The trim removed 7 bases at V and 2 bases at J, leaving 7 bases unmatched. Germline V gene data show CDR1 as MNHEY and CDR2 as SVGAGI. In nucleotides, the CDR3 is TGTGCCAGCAACTTGGACAGGGAGACCTACAATGAGCAGTTCTTC. Amino acids: CASNLDRETYNEQFF.

The gene calls are TRBV27 and TRBJ2-1, with D tentatively TRBD2 (7 bases). The CDR3 is made up of 16 amino acids. In germline, CDR1 is MNHEY, CDR2 SMNVEV (reference sequence). Trimming took 6 bases from V and 0 from J, leaving 15 bases between them. In DNA form, the CDR3 reads TGTGCCAGCAGGTTGATGGGGGGGGCCTCCTACAATGAGCAGTTCTTC. It encodes CASRLMGGASYNEQFF.